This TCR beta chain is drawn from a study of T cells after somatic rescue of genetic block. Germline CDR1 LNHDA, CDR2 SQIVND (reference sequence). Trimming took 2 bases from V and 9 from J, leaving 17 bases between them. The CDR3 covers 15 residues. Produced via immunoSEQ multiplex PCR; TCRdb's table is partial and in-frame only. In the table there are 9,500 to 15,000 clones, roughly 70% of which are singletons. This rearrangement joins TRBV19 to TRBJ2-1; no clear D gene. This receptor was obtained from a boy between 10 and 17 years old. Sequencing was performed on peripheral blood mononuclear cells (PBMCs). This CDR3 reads CASSIIGFPETEQFF. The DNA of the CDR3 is TGTGCCAGTAGTATAATAGGGTTCCCTGAGACTGAGCAGTTCTTC. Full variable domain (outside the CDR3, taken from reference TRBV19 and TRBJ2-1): DGGITQSPKYLFRKEGQNVTLSCEQNLNHDAMYWYRQDPGQGLRLIYYSQIVNDFQKGDIAEGYSVSREKKESFPLTVTSAQKNPTAFYLCASSIIGFPETEQFFGPGTRLTVL.